Following are 11 T cell receptor beta chains from one sample sequenced in a study of patients and donors after allogeneic stem cell transplantation (TCRdb year 2020). The library was obtained by RT-PCR. TCRdb lists the instrument as NextSeq 550. TCRdb cleaned the public reads at Q25 with fastp, built clones with MiXCR and kept in-frame beta chains. Rows matching on CDR3 protein sequence are summarized as one entry with the most common DNA and genes. Present in this sample are 160,000 or so distinct CDR3 sequences, nearly 25% of which were seen just once. Of the sample, around 26% falls within the top ten clones. Material: blood, either unsorted or a sorted T cell fraction (not recorded which). The receptors stem from a human donor who was either an allogeneic HSCT recipient or a stem cell or donor lymphocyte infusion donor (not recorded which). It is not recorded whose cells these are; they may come from a transplant donor.

The CDR3 coding sequence is TGTGCCAGCAGCTTTGGCGCAGAGCAGTTCTTC. It specifies CASSFGAEQFF. The J gene is TRBJ2-1, the V gene TRBV7-8; D remains ambiguous. V gave up 3 bases and J gave up 10 bases, with 7 bases separating them. CDR3 size: 11 residues. Germline V gives CDR1 SGHVS, CDR2 FQNEAQ.

The chain combines TRBV5-1 with TRBJ2-5; maybe TRBD1 (7 bases). From germline, CDR1 is SGHRS and CDR2 YFSETQ. The CDR3 is 17 residues long. The V gene lost 0 bases and the J gene lost 1 base, with 16 bases spanning the gap. CDR3 sequence reads: CASSLALNRGGQETQYF. The CDR3 bases are TGCGCCAGCAGCTTGGCCCTAAACAGGGGAGGCCAAGAGACCCAGTACTTC.

This clonotype was counted a few times. The chain recombines TRBV12-3 or TRBV12-4 with TRBJ1-5; maybe TRBD1 (5 bases). V lost 6 bases to trimming and J lost 7 bases, with 19 bases between them. The CDR3 runs to 15 residues. This CDR3 is CASSRGRGGRQPQHF. The CDR3 region has the DNA TGTGCCAGCAGCCGCGGGAGGGGTGGTAGACAGCCCCAGCATTTT.

This chain links TRBV7-2 with TRBJ1-6; D gene ambiguous. V shed 5 bases and J shed 0 bases, with 8 bases lying between them. This CDR3 region has 15 residues. CDR1 SGHTA and CDR2 FQGNSA come from the germline V gene. CDR3 DNA: TGTGCCAGCAGCCCGCAGAGCTCCTATAATTCACCCCTCCACTTT. It translates to CASSPQSSYNSPLHF.

The gene calls are TRBV15 and TRBJ1-4; the match to TRBD1 covers 7 bases. The CDR3 is 14 amino acids. Germline CDR1 and CDR2: LNHNV and YYDKDF (reference sequence). With 5 bases clipped from V and 5 bases from J, the junction kept 5 bases outside the gene matches. This CDR3 reads CATSPGTANEKLFF. In DNA form, the CDR3 reads TGTGCCACCAGCCCCGGGACAGCAAATGAAAAACTGTTTTTT.

The rearrangement joins TRBV5-1 to TRBJ1-2; possibly TRBD1 for D (6 bases). The CDR3 totals 14 residues. The V end was cut by 0 bases, the J end by 6 bases, with 12 bases between. CDR1 is SGHRS, CDR2 YFSETQ, per germline. In nucleotides, the CDR3 is TGCGCCAGCAGCTTGGACAGGGAAACGGATGGCTACACCTTC. It is translated as CASSLDRETDGYTF.

The chain is built from TRBV6-4 and TRBJ2-3; D is unresolved. The V end was cut by 6 bases, the J end by 6 bases, with 16 bases between. Germline CDR1 is MRHNA and CDR2 is SNTAGT. The CDR3 runs 14 residues. The CDR3: CASSVAPTSDTQYF. DNA for the CDR3: TGTGCCAGCAGCGTAGCCCCGACTTCCGATACGCAGTATTTT.

This clonotype was counted only a few times. The genes are TRBV3-1 and TRBJ2-7; TRBD1 is a possible D gene (6 bases). The CDR3 consists of 15 residues. Per germline, CDR1 LGHDT and CDR2 YNNKEL (reference sequence). Trimming took 4 bases from V and 3 from J, leaving 16 bases between them. CDR3 residues: CASSLGVQGFYEQYF. CDR3 bases: TGTGCCAGCAGCCTTGGGGTACAGGGATTCTACGAGCAGTACTTC.

This clonotype occurred many times. The rearrangement uses TRBV20-1 and TRBJ1-1; 8 bases line up with TRBD1. Trimming at V came to 6 bases and at J to 1 base, leaving 7 bases not matched to a gene. The CDR3 spans 14 residues. Germline values: CDR1 DFQATT, CDR2 SNEGSKA (reference sequence). CDR3 residues: CSARWTGTNTEAFF. CDR3 nucleotides: TGCAGTGCCCGCTGGACAGGGACGAACACTGAAGCTTTCTTT.

V usage is TRBV29-1 and J usage is TRBJ1-3; D remains ambiguous. CDR1 and CDR2 from the germline V gene are SQVTM and ANQGSEA. V was pared by 6 bases and J by 0 bases, with 9 bases between. The CDR3 is 13 residues long. For the CDR3, the DNA is TGCAGCGTGTCCGCCAGCTCTGGAAACACCATATATTTT. Translating gives CSVSASSGNTIYF.

The CDR3 loop reads CSVEPHTDTQYF. The CDR3 coding sequence is TGCAGCGTTGAGCCACACACAGATACGCAGTATTTT. The chain joins TRBV29-1 to TRBJ2-3; unclear D gene. Germline V gene lookup returns CDR1 SQVTM and CDR2 ANQGSEA. The CDR3 extends over 12 amino acids. V gave up 3 bases and J gave up 2 bases, with 6 bases separating them.